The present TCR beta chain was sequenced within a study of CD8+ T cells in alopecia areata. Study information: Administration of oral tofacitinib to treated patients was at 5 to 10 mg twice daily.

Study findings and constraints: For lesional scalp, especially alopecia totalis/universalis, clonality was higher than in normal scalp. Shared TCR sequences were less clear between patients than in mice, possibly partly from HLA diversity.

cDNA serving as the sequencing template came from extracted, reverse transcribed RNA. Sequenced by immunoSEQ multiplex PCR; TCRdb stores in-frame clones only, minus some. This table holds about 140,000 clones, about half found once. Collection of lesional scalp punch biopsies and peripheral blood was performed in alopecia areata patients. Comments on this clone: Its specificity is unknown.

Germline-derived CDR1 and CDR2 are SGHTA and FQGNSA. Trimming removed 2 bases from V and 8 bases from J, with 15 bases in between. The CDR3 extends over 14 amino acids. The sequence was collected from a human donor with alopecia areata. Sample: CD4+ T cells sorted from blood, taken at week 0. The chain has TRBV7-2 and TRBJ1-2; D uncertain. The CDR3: CASSLQRGWSGYTF. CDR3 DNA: TGTGCCAGCAGCTTACAACGGGGTTGGTCGGGCTACACCTTC.